Listed here are 14 T cell receptor beta chains from one sample, sequenced in a study of Ad26.COV2.S vaccination and SARS-CoV-2 variants. The treatment was: 15 to 20 received Ad26.COV2.S at low or high dose, single or two shots; roughly five received placebo; per-sample allocation not given. The investigators took samples on day 63 after the first vaccine or placebo injection. Libraries were prepared by immunoSEQ multiplex PCR; TCRdb keeps only in-frame clonotypes and omits some of them. The sample includes fewer than 400,000 clones, around nine tenths seen only once; the top ten take 1.5% to 2%. This sample comprised peripheral blood, obtained in a trial of Ad26.COV2.S vaccine versus placebo. The receptors shown here come from a person between 18 and 59 years old who received the Ad26.COV2.S COVID-19 vaccine or a placebo.

V is TRBV30 and J is TRBJ2-1; no firm D call. The CDR3 runs 12 residues. The V gene lost 3 bases and the J gene lost 10 bases, with 13 bases spanning the gap. CDR1 and CDR2 (germline): GTSNPN, SVGIG (reference sequence). CDR3 bases: TGTGCCTGGAGCTCCACGATTGAGGAGCAGTTCTTC. This translates into CAWSSTIEEQFF.

This clone is a singleton in its sample. J is TRBJ2-7 and V is TRBV28; D could derive from TRBD1 or TRBD2 (5 bases each). V lost 5 bases and J lost 11, with 19 bases in between. Germline lookup yields CDR1 MDHEN and CDR2 SYDVKM. This CDR3 is built from 13 residues. The CDR3 nucleotides read TGTGCCAGCAGTCCCCGGGACGCCCCCCGAGAGTACTTC. The encoded protein is CASSPRDAPREYF.

V and J are TRBV29-1 and TRBJ1-2; 12 bases map to TRBD1. Unmatched junction bases numbered 3, after V lost 6 bases and J lost 4 bases. Germline V lookup: CDR1 SQVTM, CDR2 ANQGSEA. The CDR3 is 13 residues long. The CDR3 nucleotides are TGCAGCGTGGGACAGGGGGCGACCTATGGCTACACCTTC. It translates to CSVGQGATYGYTF.

The chain uses TRBV5-1 and TRBJ2-5, with 11 nucleotides matching TRBD1. The junction had 7 bases not matched to a gene; V was cut back by 4 bases and J by 5 bases. The germline V gene has CDR1 SGHRS and CDR2 YFSETQ. The length of the CDR3 is 15 residues. In DNA, the CDR3 is TGCGCCAGCAGCGTTGGACAGGGGGCGAAGGAGACCCAGTACTTC. Translation gives CASSVGQGAKETQYF. The variable domain in full, with the rest retrieved from reference TRBV5-1 and TRBJ2-5, is KAGVTQTPRYLIKTRGQQVTLSCSPISGHRSVSWYQQTPGQGLQFLFEYFSETQRNKGNFPGRFSGRQFSNSRSEMNVSTLELGDSALYLCASSVGQGAKETQYFGPGTRLLVL.

The chain links TRBV2 to TRBJ2-5; no clear D. This CDR3 spans 12 amino acids. CDR1 is SNHLY and CDR2 is FYNNEI in the germline V gene. Trimming stripped 10 bases from V and 4 bases from J, with 13 bases between. For the CDR3, the DNA is TGTGCCACCCGTCCAGATATAGAGACCCAGTACTTC. Its protein is CATRPDIETQYF.

J is TRBJ2-6 and V is TRBV28; no clear D. Trimming removed 3 bases from V and 1 base from J, with 7 bases in between. The CDR3 runs to 15 residues. The germline gives CDR1 MDHEN, CDR2 SYDVKM. CDR3 sequence (DNA): TGTGCCAGCAGTTTCGTGGGGTCTGGGGCCAACGTCCTGACTTTC. It specifies CASSFVGSGANVLTF.

The gene calls are TRBV6-5 and TRBJ2-3; 7 nucleotides match TRBD1. The junction had 11 bases not matched to a gene; V was cut back by 3 bases and J by 5 bases. CDR3 size: 16 residues. Germline V gives CDR1 MNHEY, CDR2 SVGAGI. The CDR3 loop is CASSYGPPHRGDTQYF. The CDR3 nucleotides read TGTGCCAGCAGTTATGGCCCACCACACAGGGGAGATACGCAGTATTTT.

V is TRBV29-1 and J is TRBJ2-5; D remains unclear. The CDR3 loop spans 13 amino acids. CDR1 is SQVTM and CDR2 is ANQGSEA in the germline V gene. The V and J ends lost 4 bases and 5 bases respectively, with 14 bases between them. The DNA for the CDR3 is TGCAGCGTTGTAATCGTGGTCGGGGAGACCCAGTACTTC. This gives the protein CSVVIVVGETQYF.

The chain couples TRBV13 to TRBJ2-1; 9 bases agree with TRBD2. V trimming: 5 bases; J trimming: 0 bases; junction bases outside the gene matches: 5. Per the germline V gene, CDR1 is PRHDT and CDR2 is FYEKMQ (reference sequence). There are 16 residues in the CDR3. This CDR3 is CASSPPSGNSYNEQFF. The CDR3 DNA follows: TGTGCCAGCAGCCCCCCTAGCGGGAACTCCTACAATGAGCAGTTCTTC.

The chain carries TRBV5-1 and TRBJ2-2, with a tentative D call TRBD2 (6 bases). CDR3 length equals 16 residues. V was pared by 0 bases and J by 4 bases, with 13 bases between. Germline lookup yields CDR1 SGHRS and CDR2 YFSETQ. CDR3 DNA sequence: TGCGCCAGCAGCTTGGCCCGGGGGACGGGCACCGGGGAGCTGTTTTTT. Translated, it gives CASSLARGTGTGELFF.

The rearrangement uses TRBV30 and TRBJ1-1; D gene uncertain. This CDR3 is built from 14 residues. Trimming stripped 4 bases from V and 7 bases from J, with 19 bases between. Germline values: CDR1 GTSNPN, CDR2 SVGIG (reference sequence). CDR3 bases: TGTGCCTGGACCAAACCTTGGGGAGTCGGTGAAGCTTTCTTT. Residues: CAWTKPWGVGEAFF.

This chain joins TRBV27 and TRBJ1-1, with D unresolved. Germline values: CDR1 MNHEY, CDR2 SMNVEV (reference sequence). The CDR3 contains 13 residues. The V and J ends lost 4 bases and 6 bases respectively, with 12 bases between them. This chain's CDR3 is CASSSTLPPEAFF. CDR3 nucleotides: TGTGCCAGCAGTTCAACCCTACCCCCTGAAGCTTTCTTT.

This chain connects TRBV4-2 to TRBJ1-1, with D uncertain. CDR3 size: 15 residues. Trimming removed 0 bases at V and 4 bases at J, with 12 bases between. CDR1 and CDR2 (germline): LGHNA, YNFKEQ. CDR3 sequence reads: CASSQEEGGSTEAFF. CDR3 coding DNA: TGTGCCAGCAGCCAAGAGGAGGGCGGGAGCACTGAAGCTTTCTTT.

The V gene is TRBV28, the J gene TRBJ2-7, with 9 bases that match TRBD2. The CDR3 length is 15 residues. With V trimmed by 4 bases and J by 5 bases, 9 bases remained unmatched. Germline V lookup: CDR1 MDHEN, CDR2 SYDVKM. CDR3: CASSSPASGNDEQYF. The CDR3 DNA is TGTGCCAGCAGTTCCCCGGCTAGCGGGAACGACGAGCAGTACTTC.